These 18 T cell receptor beta chains were all obtained from the same sample, sequenced in a study of T and B cells in COVID-19 patients. BIOMED2 TRB-A/B primer pools were used in multiplex TRB PCR. In TCRdb, the multiplex PCR reads were re-called with MiXCR into one record per CDR3 protein. The sample has more than 11,000 distinct CDR3 sequences; 28% are singletons. From blood, roughly 220-550 ng of genomic DNA served as TRB template. Sequenced sample: blood. These receptors all stem from a human donor who had recovered from COVID-19.

The chain uses TRBV7-9 and TRBJ2-3, with a tentative D call TRBD2 (6 bases). Germline V gene lookup returns CDR1 SEHNR and CDR2 FQNEAQ (reference sequence). V lost 11 bases and J 6 bases, leaving 15 bases between the germline ends. This CDR3 has 12 residues. The CDR3 here is CAGGTGVDTQYF. The CDR3 DNA reads as TGTGCCGGAGGGACTGGGGTTGATACGCAGTATTTT.

Only a few counts were recorded for this clonotype. V gene TRBV7-9 combines with J gene TRBJ2-7; TRBD1 aligns across 7 bases. This CDR3 has 14 residues. Germline V gene sequence: CDR1 SEHNR, CDR2 FQNEAQ (reference sequence). V lost 3 bases to trimming and J lost 0 bases; unmatched junction nucleotides: 2. The CDR3 DNA sequence: TGTGCCAGCAGCTTCGACAGGGCCTCCTACGAGCAGTACTTC. It encodes CASSFDRASYEQYF.

The table lists this clonotype with a few counts. V gene TRBV24-1 combines with J gene TRBJ2-2, with 11 bases identical to TRBD2. The length of the CDR3 is 16 residues. The germline V gene encodes CDR1 KGHDR and CDR2 SFDVKD. The trim removed 3 bases at V and 5 bases at J, leaving 4 bases unmatched. Written as DNA, the CDR3 is TGTGCCACCAGTGATCCTAGCGGGAGGAAAACCGGGGAGCTGTTTTTT. It is translated as CATSDPSGRKTGELFF.

The chain combines TRBV5-1 with TRBJ1-2, with 9 nucleotides matching TRBD1. The CDR3 has 16 residues. J was trimmed by 4 bases and V by 0 bases; bases with no gene match: 7. Per germline, CDR1 SGHRS and CDR2 YFSETQ. CDR3 residues: CASSLGYATGGYGYTF. In nucleotides, the CDR3 is TGCGCCAGCAGCTTGGGATACGCGACAGGGGGCTATGGCTACACCTTC.

This clonotype ranks as medium-sized. The rearrangement joins TRBV15 to TRBJ1-4, with a weak D call TRBD1 (5 bases). V lost 4 bases and J 3 bases, leaving 12 bases between the germline ends. The germline gives CDR1 LNHNV, CDR2 YYDKDF (reference sequence). The length of the CDR3 is 15 residues. The CDR3 spells CATSKDIGANEKLFF. CDR3 in DNA: TGTGCCACCAGCAAGGACATCGGAGCTAATGAAAAACTGTTTTTT.

This clonotype showed up many times. The V gene is TRBV18, the J gene TRBJ2-5; D is undetermined. Looked up from germline, CDR1 is KGHSH and CDR2 is LQKENI. V was trimmed by 2 bases and J by 1 base, leaving 2 bases between them. The CDR3 covers 12 residues. CDR3 residues: CASSPVQETQYF. The CDR3 nucleotides are TGTGCCAGCTCACCAGTCCAAGAGACCCAGTACTTC.

To note about this clonotype: This may be a read error, as it is one base from a much larger clone. The J gene is TRBJ2-7, the V gene TRBV27; D may be TRBD1 (6 bases). Germline lookup yields CDR1 MNHEY and CDR2 SMNVEV (reference sequence). Trimming took 4 bases from V and 4 from J, leaving 26 bases between them. This CDR3 has 18 residues. The CDR3 region has the DNA TGTGCCAGCAGTTCCGCCAGGGCCCGGGACATGGGAAAGTACGAGCAGTACTTC. This gives the protein CASSSARARDMGKYEQYF.

In this sample, this clonotype is medium-sized. The chain employs TRBV19 and TRBJ1-1; unclear D gene. The germline V gene has CDR1 LNHDA and CDR2 SQIVND (reference sequence). The CDR3 loop spans 14 amino acids. V lost 6 bases and J 3 bases, leaving 14 bases between the germline ends. CDR3 region: CASSTDLEDTEAFF. The DNA of the CDR3 is TGTGCCAGTAGCACCGACCTGGAGGACACTGAAGCTTTCTTT.

The sample holds a few counts of this clonotype. The chain has TRBV11-2 and TRBJ2-5, with D possibly matching TRBD1 (6 bases). Germline-derived CDR1 and CDR2 are SGHAT and FQNNGV. The CDR3 extends over 16 amino acids. Trimming cost V 0 bases and J 5 bases, with 16 bases left between them. The CDR3 loop reads CASSLDGWQGMETQYF. The CDR3 region has the DNA TGTGCCAGCAGCTTAGATGGTTGGCAGGGGATGGAGACCCAGTACTTC.

This clonotype counts as medium-sized. The chain is built from TRBV6-5 and TRBJ2-1, with TRBD2 identical over 14 bases. CDR1 is MNHEY, CDR2 SVGAGI, per germline. The CDR3 is 18 amino acids. V was clipped by 5 bases and J by 9 bases; unmatched bases: 15. As DNA, the CDR3 is TGTGCCAGCAGTCGGGCAGGACTAGCGGGAGGCCTTAAGGGTGAGCAGTTCTTC. Encoded protein: CASSRAGLAGGLKGEQFF.

In its sample, this clonotype was seen a few times. The chain has TRBV27 and TRBJ1-1; tentative D call: TRBD1 (6 bases). Deletions cut 3 bases from V and 8 bases from J, with 16 bases between. The CDR3 length is 14 residues. Germline loops: CDR1 MNHEY, CDR2 SMNVEV (reference sequence). In DNA, the CDR3 is TGTGCCAGCAGTTTGGGGGGGCAATATAAAGAAGCTTTCTTT. Amino acid sequence: CASSLGGQYKEAFF.

There are a few counts of this clonotype. The chain uses TRBV13 and TRBJ1-2; D is possibly TRBD1 (5 bases). The CDR3 length is 14 residues. In germline, CDR1 is PRHDT, CDR2 FYEKMQ (reference sequence). V lost 4 bases to trimming and J lost 7 bases, with 16 bases between them. The CDR3, as DNA: TGTGCCAGCAGCTCCCGGGGGGAATCCCTTGGCTACACCTTC. Residues: CASSSRGESLGYTF. Combining the CDR3 with reference TRBV13 and TRBJ1-2 gives the whole variable domain AAGVIQSPRHLIKEKRETATLKCYPIPRHDTVYWYQQGPGQDPQFLISFYEKMQSDKGSIPDRFSAQQFSDYHSELNMSSLELGDSALYFCASSSRGESLGYTFGSGTRLTVV.

This clonotype was seen a handful of times. The chain couples TRBV6-5 to TRBJ1-5; D not certain. The CDR3 spans 13 residues. Per the germline V gene, CDR1 is MNHEY and CDR2 is SVGAGI. The V gene lost 8 bases and the J gene lost 9 bases, with 17 bases spanning the gap. The CDR3 coding sequence is TGTGCCAGCGACGAGGCATCCCTAGCGCCCCAGCATTTT. Translating it yields CASDEASLAPQHF.

This clonotype is categorized as medium-sized. V is TRBV13 and J is TRBJ1-2; the D is unclear. The CDR3 extends over 11 amino acids. Trimming removed 1 base from V and 11 bases from J, with 8 bases in between. Germline CDR1 is PRHDT and CDR2 is FYEKMQ (reference sequence). CDR3: CASSLELGYTF. The CDR3, as DNA: TGTGCCAGCAGCTTAGAATTGGGGTACACCTTC.

This clonotype has at least ten counts. This chain links TRBV5-6 with TRBJ2-7; no firm D call. Between the trimmed V and J ends, which lost 7 bases and 0 bases, there was a span of 11 bases. The CDR3 is 13 amino acids. Germline CDR1 is SGHDT and CDR2 is YYEEEE. This chain's CDR3 is CASGQVNSYEQYF. The DNA for the CDR3 is TGTGCCAGCGGTCAGGTGAACTCCTACGAGCAGTACTTC.

The table lists this clonotype with a few counts. The chain couples TRBV6-4 to TRBJ1-6, with 9 bases fitting TRBD1. Unmatched junction bases numbered 8, after V lost 6 bases and J lost 8 bases. In germline, CDR1 is MRHNA, CDR2 SNTAGT. This CDR3 has 15 residues. CDR3 DNA: TGTGCCAGCAGCCTCACCGGACAGGGGTATTCACCCCTCCACTTT. It is translated as CASSLTGQGYSPLHF.

This chain connects TRBV10-3 to TRBJ1-3; no clear D gene. Germline V gives CDR1 ENHRY, CDR2 SYGVKD. CDR3 length: 13 residues. Trimming took off 3 bases at V and 4 bases at J, with 7 bases between the two ends. The CDR3, as DNA: TGTGCCATCAGTGACCTAGGCGGAAACACCATATATTTT. Its translation: CAISDLGGNTIYF.

The chain uses TRBV19 and TRBJ2-7, with a possible D match to TRBD2 (6 bases). Between the trimmed V and J ends, which lost 6 bases and 0 bases, there was a span of 12 bases. The CDR3 consists of 14 residues. Germline-derived CDR1 and CDR2 are LNHDA and SQIVND (reference sequence). The CDR3 bases are TGTGCCAGTAGGACTAGGACGAGCTCCTACGAGCAGTACTTC. Translation gives CASRTRTSSYEQYF. The complete variable domain, with remaining parts taken from reference TRBV19 and TRBJ2-7, reads DGGITQSPKYLFRKEGQNVTLSCEQNLNHDAMYWYRQDPGQGLRLIYYSQIVNDFQKGDIAEGYSVSREKKESFPLTVTSAQKNPTAFYLCASRTRTSSYEQYFGPGTRLTVT.